This T cell receptor beta chain was observed in a study of T cells after yellow fever vaccination. The V end lost 5 bases, the J end lost 0 bases, and 13 bases lay between the germline ends. The CDR3 totals 15 residues. The germline V gene has CDR1 SGHTA and CDR2 FQGNSA. TCRdb redid the calling of the 5' RACE reads with MiXCR, one entry per CDR3 protein. The sample lists 200,000 to 250,000 distinct CDR3 sequences, less than 9% occurring once. This clonotype appeared a few times. The chain joins TRBV7-2 to TRBJ1-1; maybe TRBD1 (5 bases). The receptor was isolated from a man aged 25 to 40 who received the YFV17D yellow fever vaccine. The material sequenced was CD4+ T cells sorted from PBMCs, taken 15 days after the yellow fever booster vaccination. The CDR3 coding sequence is TGTGCCAGCAGCAATAACGGGGCGTTGAACACTGAAGCTTTCTTT. Translating it yields CASSNNGALNTEAFF.